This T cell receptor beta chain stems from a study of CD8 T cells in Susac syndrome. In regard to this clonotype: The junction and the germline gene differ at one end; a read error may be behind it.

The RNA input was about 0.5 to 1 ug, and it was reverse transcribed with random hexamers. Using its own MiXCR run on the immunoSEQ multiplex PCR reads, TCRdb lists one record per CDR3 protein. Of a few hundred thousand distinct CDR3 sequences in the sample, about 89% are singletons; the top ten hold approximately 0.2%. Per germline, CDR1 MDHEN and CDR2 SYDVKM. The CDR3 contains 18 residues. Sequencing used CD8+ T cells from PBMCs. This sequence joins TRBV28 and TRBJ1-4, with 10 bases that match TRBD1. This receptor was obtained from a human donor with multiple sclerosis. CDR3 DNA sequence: TGTCCCAGCAGCCCAGATTGGGGACAGGGGTTTACTAATGAAAAACTGTTTTTT. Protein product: CPSSPDWGQGFTNEKLFF.